These T cell receptor beta chains were read from a single sample in a study of Graves' ophthalmopathy and Graves' hyperthyroidism. MiXCR was run by TCRdb on the multiplex PCR reads, yielding one entry per CDR3 protein. This repertoire shows 600,000 to 650,000 distinct CDR3 sequences, about a fifth found once; its top ten account for around 6.5%. The sequenced material came from peripheral blood. The receptors were sampled from a woman younger than 30 with stable Graves' hyperthyroidism. Some clones in this sample may be carry-over from other donors' samples. Both conserved end residues are part of each CDR3. D genes are given only for firm matches. Only part of the rows carry a size: once, few, many, or a class if the clone is expanded.

cdr3_length | clone_size | d_call | j_call | v_call | cdr3_aa | cdr3_nt
13 | many | . | TRBJ1-6 | TRBV28 | CASSLNGDGALHF | TGTGCCAGCAGTTTAAACGGGGACGGGGCCCTCCACTTT
18 | . | TRBD1 | TRBJ1-1 | TRBV5-1 | CASSLFGGTDLLNTEAFF | TGCGCCAGCAGCCTTTTTGGTGGGACAGATCTACTGAACACTGAAGCTTTCTTT
16 | many | TRBD1 | TRBJ2-5 | TRBV9 | CASSAGQGVPWETQYF | TGTGCCAGCAGCGCCGGACAGGGGGTTCCCTGGGAGACCCAGTACTTC
19 | many | TRBD1 | TRBJ1-2 | TRBV6-2/TRBV6-3 | CASSYPVPSGQGRDRGYTF | TGTGCCAGCAGTTACCCCGTACCGTCTGGACAGGGAAGGGATCGGGGCTACACCTTC
10 | . | . | TRBJ2-3 | TRBV6-1 | CASNTAMGYF | TGTGCCAGCAACACCGCGATGGGGTATTTT
14 | . | . | TRBJ1-5 | TRBV12-3/TRBV12-4 | CASSFSGRGQPQHF | TGTGCCAGCAGTTTCTCGGGGCGAGGTCAGCCCCAGCATTTT
16 | many | . | TRBJ1-3 | TRBV11-2 | CASSLDRGLYGNTIYF | TGTGCCAGCAGCTTAGATCGGGGGCTTTACGGAAACACCATATATTTT
12 | few | . | TRBJ2-5 | TRBV20-1 | CSAMDGGETQYF | TGCAGTGCAATGGACGGTGGGGAGACCCAGTACTTC
15 | . | TRBD2 | TRBJ2-5 | TRBV12-3/TRBV12-4 | CASTKRLAGYETQYF | TGTGCCAGCACAAAGCGACTAGCGGGGTATGAGACCCAGTACTTC
16 | many | . | TRBJ1-1 | TRBV5-1 | CASSLRVRGLGTEAFF | TGCGCCAGCAGCTTGCGTGTTAGGGGCTTGGGGACTGAAGCTTTCTTT
14 | many | . | TRBJ2-2 | TRBV5-1 | CASSQGRNTGELFF | TGTGCCAGCAGTCAAGGCCGGAACACCGGGGAGCTGTTTTTT
16 | many | . | TRBJ2-2 | TRBV10-3 | CAISESEGLYTGELFF | TGTGCCATCAGTGAGTCCGAGGGACTCTACACCGGGGAGCTGTTTTTT
14 | many | TRBD1 | TRBJ2-5 | TRBV12-3/TRBV12-4 | CASCEGQGLETQYF | TGTGCCAGCTGCGAGGGACAGGGACTGGAGACCCAGTACTTC
15 | . | TRBD1 | TRBJ1-1 | TRBV13 | CASSKGQGATTEAFF | TGTGCCAGCAGCAAGGGACAGGGTGCGACCACTGAAGCTTTCTTT
16 | . | . | TRBJ1-1 | TRBV14 | CASSQDMGRMNTEAFF | TGTGCCAGCAGCCAAGATATGGGCAGAATGAACACTGAAGCTTTCTTT
16 | . | . | TRBJ1-6 | TRBV6-1 | CASRGKGTLYNSPLHF | TGTGCCAGCAGGGGGAAGGGGACGCTTTATAATTCACCCCTCCACTTT
11 | . | . | TRBJ2-5 | TRBV2 | CASDGQETQYF | TGTGCCAGCGACGGCCAAGAGACCCAGTACTTC
16 | . | . | TRBJ2-7 | TRBV9 | CASVTRGRTLSYEQYF | TGTGCCAGCGTCACCCGGGGACGGACCTTGTCCTACGAGCAGTACTTC
16 | many | . | TRBJ1-1 | TRBV12-3/TRBV12-4 | CASRTLLGAKNTEAFF | TGTGCCAGCAGGACCCTTTTGGGGGCTAAGAACACTGAAGCTTTCTTT
15 | few | . | TRBJ1-5 | TRBV6-1 | CASTSNPGGRQPQHF | TGTGCCAGCACCTCTAACCCCGGGGGGCGGCAGCCCCAGCATTTT
11 | many | . | TRBJ1-1 | TRBV20-1 | CSARRSVLAFF | TGCAGTGCTAGGCGCTCGGTTTTGGCTTTCTTT
13 | many | . | TRBJ1-1 | TRBV10-3 | CAIRLTGNTEAFF | TGTGCCATCAGGCTGACAGGGAACACTGAAGCTTTCTTT
13 | few | TRBD2 | TRBJ2-3 | TRBV7-8 | CASSSREGHTQYF | TGTGCCAGCAGCTCTAGGGAGGGTCATACGCAGTATTTT
14 | few | . | TRBJ1-5 | TRBV30 | CAWSYQGSNQPQHF | TGTGCCTGGAGTTACCAGGGAAGCAATCAGCCCCAGCATTTT
17 | few | . | TRBJ1-5 | TRBV12-3/TRBV12-4 | CASTYPHQNFSNQPQHF | TGTGCCAGCACCTACCCCCACCAGAACTTTAGCAATCAGCCCCAGCATTTT
15 | few | . | TRBJ1-5 | TRBV6-5 | CASSYGLGSDQPQHF | TGTGCCAGCAGTTACGGTTTAGGGTCGGATCAGCCCCAGCATTTT
14 | . | . | TRBJ1-1 | TRBV6-5 | CASSYGSGNTEAFF | TGTGCCAGCAGTTACGGTAGCGGGAACACTGAAGCTTTCTTT
15 | . | . | TRBJ1-1 | TRBV7-9 | CASSFDPYTNTEAFF | TGTGCCAGCAGCTTCGACCCATACACGAACACTGAAGCTTTCTTT
13 | many | TRBD1 | TRBJ1-2 | TRBV7-2 | CASSPTGDPGYTF | TGTGCCAGCAGCCCGACAGGGGATCCTGGCTACACCTTC
12 | many | . | TRBJ2-5 | TRBV12-3/TRBV12-4 | CASSRSGETQYF | TGTGCCAGCAGCAGAAGCGGGGAGACCCAGTACTTC
20 | many | . | TRBJ1-1 | TRBV30 | CAWTPNPSRQGTEVSTEAFF | TGTGCCTGGACCCCCAACCCCTCCCGTCAGGGGACTGAGGTTAGCACTGAAGCTTTCTTT
15 | many | . | TRBJ2-5 | TRBV12-3/TRBV12-4 | CASSPGGAGTETQYF | TGTGCCAGCAGTCCAGGCGGGGCGGGTACGGAGACCCAGTACTTC
14 | . | . | TRBJ1-1 | TRBV27 | CASSLTAGDTEAFF | TGTGCCAGCAGTTTAACCGCCGGGGACACTGAAGCTTTCTTT
14 | . | TRBD2 | TRBJ2-7 | TRBV19 | CASSHSGGAYEQYF | TGTGCCAGTAGCCATAGCGGGGGAGCCTACGAGCAGTACTTC
14 | . | TRBD1 | TRBJ1-2 | TRBV7-9 | CASSLEGGAGGYTF | TGTGCCAGCAGCTTAGAAGGGGGCGCGGGCGGCTACACCTTC
15 | few | . | TRBJ1-1 | TRBV2 | CASSPGTVWNTEAFF | TGTGCCAGCAGTCCCGGGACCGTATGGAACACTGAAGCTTTCTTT
16 | many | . | TRBJ2-2 | TRBV27 | CATTVSGTTNTGELFF | TGTGCCACCACGGTCTCCGGGACGACCAACACCGGGGAGCTGTTTTTT
14 | many | . | TRBJ1-1 | TRBV12-3/TRBV12-4 | CASSLQGLFTEAFF | TGTGCCAGCAGTTTACAAGGTTTATTCACTGAAGCTTTCTTT
11 | many | . | TRBJ1-2 | TRBV29-1 | CSVAGIDGYTF | TGCAGCGTTGCCGGGATCGATGGCTACACCTTC
14 | many | . | TRBJ1-1 | TRBV28 | CASRGWDKNTEAFF | TGTGCCAGCAGGGGGTGGGACAAGAACACTGAAGCTTTCTTT
12 | . | . | TRBJ1-2 | TRBV28 | CASSPFLGGYTF | TGTGCCAGCAGTCCGTTTTTGGGAGGCTACACCTTC
15 | . | . | TRBJ1-2 | TRBV20-1 | CSARDRRGRAFGYTF | TGCAGTGCTAGAGATCGAAGGGGGAGGGCGTTTGGCTACACCTTC
10 | many | . | TRBJ1-1 | TRBV2 | CARGHTEAFF | TGTGCCAGAGGGCACACTGAAGCTTTCTTT
18 | . | . | TRBJ1-5 | TRBV4-3 | CASSQDEGGEYRNQPQHF | TGCGCCAGCAGCCAAGACGAGGGGGGCGAGTATAGGAATCAGCCCCAGCATTTT
17 | many | . | TRBJ2-2 | TRBV2 | CASSESVGTLNTGELFF | TGTGCCAGTAGTGAATCGGTCGGCACACTCAACACCGGGGAGCTGTTTTTT
14 | many | TRBD1 | TRBJ1-2 | TRBV7-9 | CASSSTGTGGGYTF | TGTGCCAGCAGCTCCACCGGGACAGGCGGGGGCTACACCTTC